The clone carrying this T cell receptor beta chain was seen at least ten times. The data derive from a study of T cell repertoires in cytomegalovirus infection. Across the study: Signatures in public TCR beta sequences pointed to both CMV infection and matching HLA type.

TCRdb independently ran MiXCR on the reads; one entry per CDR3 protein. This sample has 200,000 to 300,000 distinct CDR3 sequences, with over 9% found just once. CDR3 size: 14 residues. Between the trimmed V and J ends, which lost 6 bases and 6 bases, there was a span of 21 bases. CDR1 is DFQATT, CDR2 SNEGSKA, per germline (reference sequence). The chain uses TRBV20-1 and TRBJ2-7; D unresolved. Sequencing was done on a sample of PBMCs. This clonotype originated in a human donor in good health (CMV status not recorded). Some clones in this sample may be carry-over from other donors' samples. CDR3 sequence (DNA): TGCAGTGCCCTTCCTCCTCTCGACCTCTCCGAGCAGTACTTC. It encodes CSALPPLDLSEQYF.